These 8 T cell receptor beta chains were sequenced from one sample in a study of cytomegalovirus exposure and HLA in healthy donors. It was with 60 Vbeta and 13 Jbeta primers that the PCR ran. Assay used: immunoSEQ multiplex PCR; TCRdb lists only in-frame clones, some missing. This sample has more than 50,000 clones, with about three quarters found just once. The sample comprised PBMCs. The origin of the receptors is a man aged 45-60 years in good health and CMV-seropositive.

This sequence joins TRBV6-1 and TRBJ2-7, with 11 bases identical to TRBD2. The CDR3 has 20 amino acids. The germline V gene has CDR1 MNHNS and CDR2 SASEGT. Trimming at V came to 2 bases and at J to 2 bases, leaving 17 bases not matched to a gene. CDR3 amino acids: CASSERATGATSGVTYEQYF. In DNA, the CDR3 is TGTGCCAGCAGTGAAAGGGCCACCGGGGCGACTAGCGGGGTTACCTACGAGCAGTACTTC.

The rearrangement uses TRBV6-5 and TRBJ2-1, with D perhaps matching TRBD1 (6 bases). The CDR3 spans 14 residues. The V end lost 6 bases, the J end lost 2 bases, and 11 bases lay between the germline ends. The V gene's germline CDR1 is MNHEY and CDR2 SVGAGI. The CDR3 coding sequence is TGTGCCAGCAGCCAGGGGTTCACCTACAATGAGCAGTTCTTC. Its translation is CASSQGFTYNEQFF.

This rearrangement joins TRBV18 to TRBJ2-7, with 9 bases fitting TRBD1. The CDR3 has 14 amino acids. The germline gives CDR1 KGHSH, CDR2 LQKENI. J was trimmed by 3 bases and V by 2 bases; bases with no gene match: 2. This chain's CDR3 is CASSPRDRVYEQYF. The CDR3 nucleotides are TGTGCCAGCTCACCAAGGGACAGGGTCTACGAGCAGTACTTC. Filled out from reference TRBV18 and TRBJ2-7, the complete variable domain reads NAGVMQNPRHLVRRRGQEARLRCSPMKGHSHVYWYRQLPEEGLKFMVYLQKENIIDESGMPKERFSAEFPKEGPSILRIQQVVRGDSAAYFCASSPRDRVYEQYFGPGTRLTVT.

The chain is built from TRBV4-1 and TRBJ2-7, with 13 bases matching TRBD2. The V gene's germline CDR1 is MGHRA and CDR2 YSYEKL. Germline trimming cut 5 bases from V and 4 bases from J; bases unmatched to any gene: 8. The CDR3 sequence is 16 residues long. In nucleotides, the CDR3 is TGCGCCAGCAGCGGTCCGGGGACTAGCGGGGTTTACGAGCAGTACTTC. Protein product: CASSGPGTSGVYEQYF.

This rearrangement joins TRBV20-1 to TRBJ1-1; unclear D gene. V gave up 6 bases and J gave up 5 bases, with 10 bases separating them. Looked up from germline, CDR1 is DFQATT and CDR2 is SNEGSKA (reference sequence). CDR3 length: 11 residues. In DNA form, the CDR3 reads TGCAGTGCCCGAGGGTTGACTGAAGCTTTCTTT. This gives the protein CSARGLTEAFF.

V gene TRBV5-1 combines with J gene TRBJ2-3; 8 nucleotides align to TRBD1. CDR3 length: 16 residues. The V and J ends lost 4 bases and 4 bases, in that order; junction bases with no gene match: 11. Germline V gene data show CDR1 as SGHRS and CDR2 as YFSETQ. DNA of the CDR3: TGCGCCAGCAGCCACCTCCCGGACAGGGACGCAGATACGCAGTATTTT. This codes for CASSHLPDRDADTQYF.

The chain carries TRBV5-6 and TRBJ2-3; 9 bases line up with TRBD2. The CDR3 runs 18 residues. J gave up 3 bases and V 1 base, and 12 bases lay outside the gene matches. Germline CDR1 is SGHDT and CDR2 is YYEEEE. The CDR3 sequence is CASSLFAGGSLKTDTQYF. In nucleotides, the CDR3 is TGTGCCAGCAGCTTGTTTGCGGGGGGGAGCTTGAAGACAGATACGCAGTATTTT.

This clone was seen only a few times. V and J are TRBV29-1 and TRBJ1-5; TRBD1 agrees at 7 bases. CDR3 length equals 12 residues. The V segment lost 4 bases and the J segment 5 bases; nucleotides outside the gene matches: 2. The V gene's germline CDR1 is SQVTM and CDR2 ANQGSEA. The CDR3 DNA is TGCAGCGTTGGCACAGGGGATCAGCCCCAGCATTTT. Its translation: CSVGTGDQPQHF.